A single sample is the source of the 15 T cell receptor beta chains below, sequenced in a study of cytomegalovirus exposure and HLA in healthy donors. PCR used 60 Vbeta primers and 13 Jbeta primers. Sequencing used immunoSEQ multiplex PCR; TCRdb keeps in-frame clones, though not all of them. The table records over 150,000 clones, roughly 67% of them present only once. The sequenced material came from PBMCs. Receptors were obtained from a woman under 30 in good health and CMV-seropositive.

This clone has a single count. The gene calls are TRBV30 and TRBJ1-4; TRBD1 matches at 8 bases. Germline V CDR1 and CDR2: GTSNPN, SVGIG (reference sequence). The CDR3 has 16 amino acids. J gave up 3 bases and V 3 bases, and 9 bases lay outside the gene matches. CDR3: CAWSLGTGGANEKLFF. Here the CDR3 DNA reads TGTGCCTGGAGCCTGGGGACAGGAGGGGCTAATGAAAAACTGTTTTTT.

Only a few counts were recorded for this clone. CDR3 bases: TGTGCCAGTAGTATAGTTCGGAATGAAAAACTGTTTTTT. As protein: CASSIVRNEKLFF. This chain joins TRBV19 and TRBJ1-4, with unresolved D. This CDR3 has 13 amino acids. Germline V gene lookup returns CDR1 LNHDA and CDR2 SQIVND (reference sequence). V shed 1 base and J shed 5 bases, with 5 bases lying between them.

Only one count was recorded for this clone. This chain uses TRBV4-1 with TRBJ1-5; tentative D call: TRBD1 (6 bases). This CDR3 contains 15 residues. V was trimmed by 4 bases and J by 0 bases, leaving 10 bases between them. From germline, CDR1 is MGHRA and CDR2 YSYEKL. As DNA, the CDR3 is TGCGCCAGCAGCCCAGACAGGTATAGCAATCAGCCCCAGCATTTT. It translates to CASSPDRYSNQPQHF.

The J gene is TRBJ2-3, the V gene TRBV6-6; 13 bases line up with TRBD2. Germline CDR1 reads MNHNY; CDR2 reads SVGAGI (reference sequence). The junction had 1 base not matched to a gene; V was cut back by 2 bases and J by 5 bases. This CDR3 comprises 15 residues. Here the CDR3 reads CASSYGTSGVDTQYF. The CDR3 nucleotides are TGTGCCAGCAGTTACGGGACTAGCGGGGTAGATACGCAGTATTTT.

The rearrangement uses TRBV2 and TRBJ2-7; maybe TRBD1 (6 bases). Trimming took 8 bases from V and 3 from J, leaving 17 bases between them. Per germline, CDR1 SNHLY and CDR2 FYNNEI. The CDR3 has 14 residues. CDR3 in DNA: TGTGCCAGCTGTAGAGGGGGAAACCACTACGAGCAGTACTTC. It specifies CASCRGGNHYEQYF. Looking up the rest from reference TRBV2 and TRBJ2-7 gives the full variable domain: EPEVTQTPSHQVTQMGQEVILRCVPISNHLYFYWYRQILGQKVEFLVSFYNNEISEKSEIFDDQFSVERPDGSNFTLKIRSTKLEDSAMYFCASCRGGNHYEQYFGPGTRLTVT.

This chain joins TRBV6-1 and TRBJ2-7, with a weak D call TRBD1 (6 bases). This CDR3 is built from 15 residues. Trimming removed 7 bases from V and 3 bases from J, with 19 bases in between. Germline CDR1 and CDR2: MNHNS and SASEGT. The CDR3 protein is CASIDLRQVNYEQYF. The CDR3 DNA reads TGTGCCAGCATTGATTTGAGACAGGTCAACTACGAGCAGTACTTC.

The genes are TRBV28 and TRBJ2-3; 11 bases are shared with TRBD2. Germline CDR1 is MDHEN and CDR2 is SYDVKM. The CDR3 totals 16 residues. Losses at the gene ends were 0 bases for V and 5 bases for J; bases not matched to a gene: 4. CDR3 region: CASSLWGLAVRDTQYF. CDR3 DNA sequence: TGTGCCAGCAGTTTATGGGGACTAGCGGTCCGAGATACGCAGTATTTT.

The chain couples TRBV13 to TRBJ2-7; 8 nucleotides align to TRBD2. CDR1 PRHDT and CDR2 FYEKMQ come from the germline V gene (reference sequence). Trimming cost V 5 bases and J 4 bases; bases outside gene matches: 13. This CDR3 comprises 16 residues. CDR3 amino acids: CASSGRGRGATYEQYF. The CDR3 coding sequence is TGTGCCAGCAGCGGTCGTGGGCGGGGGGCTACATACGAGCAGTACTTC.

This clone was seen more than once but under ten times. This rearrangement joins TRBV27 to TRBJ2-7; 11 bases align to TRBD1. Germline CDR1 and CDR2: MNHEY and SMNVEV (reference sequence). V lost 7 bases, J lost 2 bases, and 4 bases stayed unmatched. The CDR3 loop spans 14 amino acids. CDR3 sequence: CASTRTGGTYEQYF. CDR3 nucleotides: TGTGCCAGCACCCGGACAGGGGGCACCTACGAGCAGTACTTC.

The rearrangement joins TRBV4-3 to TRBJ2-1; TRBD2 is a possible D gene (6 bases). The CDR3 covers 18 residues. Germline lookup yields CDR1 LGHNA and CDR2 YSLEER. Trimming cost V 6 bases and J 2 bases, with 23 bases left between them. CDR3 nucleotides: TGCGCCAGCAGTACCGGGACTTCCACGGGGATTACCTACAATGAGCAGTTCTTC. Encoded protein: CASSTGTSTGITYNEQFF.

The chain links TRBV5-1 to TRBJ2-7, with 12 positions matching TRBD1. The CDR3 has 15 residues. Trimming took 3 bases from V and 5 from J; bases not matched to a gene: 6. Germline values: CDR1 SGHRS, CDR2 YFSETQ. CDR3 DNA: TGCGCCAGCAGCTCGGGACAGGGGGCTCCCAACGAGCAGTACTTC. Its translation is CASSSGQGAPNEQYF.

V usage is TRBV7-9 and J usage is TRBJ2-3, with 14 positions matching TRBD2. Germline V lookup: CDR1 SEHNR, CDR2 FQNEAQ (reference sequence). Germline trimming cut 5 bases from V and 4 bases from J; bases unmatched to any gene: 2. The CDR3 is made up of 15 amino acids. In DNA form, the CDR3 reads TGTGCCAGCAGCCGGACTAGCGGGGGGTCAGATACGCAGTATTTT. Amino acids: CASSRTSGGSDTQYF.

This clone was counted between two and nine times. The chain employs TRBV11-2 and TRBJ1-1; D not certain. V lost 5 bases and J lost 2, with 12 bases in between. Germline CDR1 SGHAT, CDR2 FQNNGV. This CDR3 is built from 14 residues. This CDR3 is CASSPTASNTEAFF. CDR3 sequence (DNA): TGTGCCAGCAGCCCTACAGCTTCCAACACTGAAGCTTTCTTT.

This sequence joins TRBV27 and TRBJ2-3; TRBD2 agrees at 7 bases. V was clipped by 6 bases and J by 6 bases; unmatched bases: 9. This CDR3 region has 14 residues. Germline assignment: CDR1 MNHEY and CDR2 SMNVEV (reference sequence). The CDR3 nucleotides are TGTGCCAGCAGGCGAGCGGGGCCTAGGGATACGCAGTATTTT. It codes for CASRRAGPRDTQYF.

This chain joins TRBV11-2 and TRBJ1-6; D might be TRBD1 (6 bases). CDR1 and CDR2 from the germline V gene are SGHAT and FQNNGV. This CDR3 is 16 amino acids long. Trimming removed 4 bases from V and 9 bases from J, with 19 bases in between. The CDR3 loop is CASSSRVTIRGSPLHF. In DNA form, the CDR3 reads TGTGCCAGCAGCTCCCGGGTCACAATCAGGGGTTCACCCCTCCACTTT.